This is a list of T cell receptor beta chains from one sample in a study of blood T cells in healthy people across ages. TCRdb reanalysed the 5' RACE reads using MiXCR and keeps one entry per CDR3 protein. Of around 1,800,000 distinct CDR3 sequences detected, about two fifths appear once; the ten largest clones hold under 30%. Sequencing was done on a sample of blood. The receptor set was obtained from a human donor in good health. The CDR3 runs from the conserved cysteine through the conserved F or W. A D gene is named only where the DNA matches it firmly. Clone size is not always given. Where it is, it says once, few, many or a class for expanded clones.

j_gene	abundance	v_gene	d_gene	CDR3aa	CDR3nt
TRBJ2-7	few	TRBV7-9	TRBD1	CASSPRQGRKGSYEQYF	TGTGCCAGCAGCCCTAGACAGGGAAGGAAGGGCTCCTACGAGCAGTACTTC
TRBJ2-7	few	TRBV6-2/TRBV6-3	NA	CASSYPDHEQYF	TGTGCCAGCAGTTACCCGGATCACGAGCAGTACTTC
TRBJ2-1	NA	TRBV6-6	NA	CASSYRVPEQFF	TGTGCCAGCAGTTACAGGGTACCAGAGCAGTTCTTC
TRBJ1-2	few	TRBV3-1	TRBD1	CASSRRSTGGLRGYTF	TGTGCCAGCAGCCGAAGATCGACAGGGGGCTTGAGAGGCTACACCTTC
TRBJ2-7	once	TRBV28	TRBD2	CASSLTGLGAYEQYF	TGTGCCAGCAGTTTAACGGGACTAGGGGCCTACGAGCAGTACTTC
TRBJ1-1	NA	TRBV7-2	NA	CASSLLERGEAFF	TGTGCCAGCAGCTTACTGGAACGGGGTGAAGCTTTCTTT
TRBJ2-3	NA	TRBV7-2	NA	CASSLVKGTGDTRYF	TGTGCCAGCAGCCTAGTGAAGGGGACGGGTGATACGCGGTATTTT
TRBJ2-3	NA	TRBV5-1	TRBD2	CASWSSGRGGNTDTQYF	TGCGCCAGCTGGTCCTCCGGCCGGGGGGGCAACACAGATACGCAGTATTTT
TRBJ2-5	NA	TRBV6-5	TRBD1	CASRGTGGRWETQYF	TGTGCCAGCAGGGGGACAGGGGGTCGGTGGGAGACCCAGTACTTC
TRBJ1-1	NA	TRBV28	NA	CASSPALGANEAFF	TGTGCCAGCAGTCCCGCCTTGGGGGCTAATGAAGCTTTCTTT
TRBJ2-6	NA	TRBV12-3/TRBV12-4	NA	CASSEGFGVLTF	TGTGCCAGCAGTGAGGGTTTCGGCGTCCTGACTTTC
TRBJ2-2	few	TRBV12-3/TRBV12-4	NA	CASSRRGVFTGELFF	TGTGCCAGCAGTCGCAGAGGGGTATTCACCGGGGAGCTGTTTTTT
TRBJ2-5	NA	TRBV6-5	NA	CASSYSVNDLQEQYF	TGTGCCAGCAGTTACTCGGTCAACGACCTACAGGAGCAGTACTTC
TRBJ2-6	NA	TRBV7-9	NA	CASSLHEANVLTF	TGTGCCAGCAGCTTGCATGAGGCCAACGTCCTGACTTTC
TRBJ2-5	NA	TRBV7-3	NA	CASSITRRETQYF	TGTGCCAGCAGCATAACTCGGCGAGAGACCCAGTACTTC
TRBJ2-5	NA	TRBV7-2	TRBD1	CASSLGDRLEGETQYF	TGTGCCAGCAGCTTAGGGGACAGGCTGGAAGGAGAGACCCAGTACTTC
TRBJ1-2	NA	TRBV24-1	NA	CATSDPGRGNYGHTF	TGTGCCACCAGTGATCCGGGACGGGGGAACTATGGCCACACCTTC
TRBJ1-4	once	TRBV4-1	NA	CTSRTLLDTNEKLFF	TGCACCAGCAGGACCCTTTTGGATACTAACGAAAAACTGTTTTTT
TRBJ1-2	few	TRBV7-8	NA	CASSFRGQPGYGYTF	TGTGCCAGCAGCTTCCGGGGGCAGCCAGGCTATGGCTACACCTTC
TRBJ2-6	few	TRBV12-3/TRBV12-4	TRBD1	CASSPLTGETGANVLTF	TGTGCCAGCAGTCCCCTGACAGGGGAGACTGGGGCCAACGTCCTGACTTTC
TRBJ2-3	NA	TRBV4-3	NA	CASSQAQNTGTQYF	TGCGCCAGCAGCCAAGCCCAGAACACAGGTACGCAGTATTTT
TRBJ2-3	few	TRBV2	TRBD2	CASSGGLAGTTDTQYF	TGTGCCAGCAGCGGGGGACTAGCGGGGACCACAGATACGCAGTATTTT
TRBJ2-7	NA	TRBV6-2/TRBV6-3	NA	CASSYSSQSSYEQYF	TGTGCCAGCAGTTACTCGTCCCAGAGCTCCTACGAGCAGTACTTC
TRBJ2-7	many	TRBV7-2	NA	CASSLERSYEQYF	TGTGCCAGCAGTTTGGAGAGATCCTACGAGCAGTACTTC